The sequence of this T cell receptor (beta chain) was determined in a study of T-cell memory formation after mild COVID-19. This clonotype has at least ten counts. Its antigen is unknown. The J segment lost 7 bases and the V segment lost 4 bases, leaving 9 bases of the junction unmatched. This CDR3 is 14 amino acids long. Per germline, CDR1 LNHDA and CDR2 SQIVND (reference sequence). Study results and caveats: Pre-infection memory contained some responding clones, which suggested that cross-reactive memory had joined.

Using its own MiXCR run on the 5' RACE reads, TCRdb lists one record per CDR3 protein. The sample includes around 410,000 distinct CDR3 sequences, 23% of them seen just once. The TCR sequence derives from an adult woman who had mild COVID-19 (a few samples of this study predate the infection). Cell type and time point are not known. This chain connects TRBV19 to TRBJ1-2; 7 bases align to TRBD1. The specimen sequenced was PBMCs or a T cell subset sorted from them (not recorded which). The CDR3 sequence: CASSTGQLLGGYTF. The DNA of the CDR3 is TGTGCCAGTAGTACGGGACAGCTCTTGGGTGGCTACACCTTC.